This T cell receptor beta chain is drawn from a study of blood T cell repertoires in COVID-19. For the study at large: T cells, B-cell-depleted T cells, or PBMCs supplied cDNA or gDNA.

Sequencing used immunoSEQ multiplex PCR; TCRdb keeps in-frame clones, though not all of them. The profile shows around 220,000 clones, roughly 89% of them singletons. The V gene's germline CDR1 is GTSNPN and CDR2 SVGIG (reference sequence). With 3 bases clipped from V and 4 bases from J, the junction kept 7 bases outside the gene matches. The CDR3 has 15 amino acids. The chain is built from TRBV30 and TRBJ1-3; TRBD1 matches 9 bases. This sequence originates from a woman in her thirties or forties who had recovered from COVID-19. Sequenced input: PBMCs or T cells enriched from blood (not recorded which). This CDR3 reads CAWRWGQGGGNTIYF. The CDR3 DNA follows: TGTGCCTGGAGGTGGGGACAGGGAGGGGGAAACACCATATATTTT.